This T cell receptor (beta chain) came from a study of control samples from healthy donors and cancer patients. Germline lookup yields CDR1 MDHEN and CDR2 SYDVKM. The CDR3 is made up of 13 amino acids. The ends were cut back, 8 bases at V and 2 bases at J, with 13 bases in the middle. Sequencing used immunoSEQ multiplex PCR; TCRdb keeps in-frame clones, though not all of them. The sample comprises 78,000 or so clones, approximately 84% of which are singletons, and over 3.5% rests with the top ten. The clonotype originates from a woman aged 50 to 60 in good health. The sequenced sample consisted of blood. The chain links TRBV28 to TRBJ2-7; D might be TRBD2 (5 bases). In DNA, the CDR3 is TGTGCCAGCGGCGTCTCCGGGGCCTACGAGCAGTACTTC. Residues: CASGVSGAYEQYF.